Listed below are T cell receptor beta chains from one sample, sequenced in a study of response to subunit inactivated influenza vaccine. Each CDR3 protein gets one entry after TCRdb re-called the RT-PCR reads with MiXCR. The profile covers 700,000 to 900,000 distinct CDR3 sequences, with 21% appearing a single time and roughly a tenth taken by the ten largest. This material consisted of PBMCs from blood, taken roughly 5 days after vaccination. These receptors were obtained from a man over 45 who received an inactivated influenza vaccine. Each CDR3 is given with its conserved first and last residue. A D gene is named only where the DNA matches it firmly. Only part of the rows carry a size: once, few, many, or a class if the clone is expanded.

>TRBV7-2|TRBD1|TRBJ2-1|few
CASSPKTGSSYNEQFF
TGTGCCAGCAGCCCCAAGACAGGGAGCTCCTACAATGAGCAGTTCTTC
>TRBV6-2/TRBV6-3|NA|TRBJ2-3|NA
CASSSHRESTDTQYF
TGTGCCAGCAGTTCACACAGGGAGTCCACAGATACGCAGTATTTT
>TRBV7-6|TRBD2|TRBJ2-1|few
CASSSSPGTSVYNEQFF
TGTGCCAGCAGCTCCTCTCCCGGGACTAGCGTTTACAATGAGCAGTTCTTC
>TRBV20-1|NA|TRBJ2-7|NA
CSASTDSPSREQYF
TGCAGTGCTAGTACTGACTCGCCCTCCCGCGAGCAGTACTTC
>TRBV29-1|NA|TRBJ2-2|many
CSANTPNTGELFF
TGCAGCGCCAACACCCCGAACACCGGGGAGCTGTTTTTT
>TRBV12-3/TRBV12-4|NA|TRBJ2-2|NA
CASSLASSINTGELFF
TGTGCCAGCAGTTTGGCTAGCAGTATAAACACCGGGGAGCTGTTTTTT
>TRBV6-5|NA|TRBJ1-1|NA
CASSYRLSGLTNTEAFF
TGTGCCAGCAGTTACCGACTGTCAGGGTTGACGAACACTGAAGCTTTCTTT
>TRBV20-1|NA|TRBJ2-1|NA
CSASGRPTRDKNNEQFF
TGCAGTGCCTCCGGGCGTCCTACGCGGGACAAAAACAATGAGCAGTTCTTC
>TRBV5-1|NA|TRBJ2-7|NA
CASRLGVSEQYF
TGCGCCAGCAGATTAGGCGTCAGCGAGCAGTACTTC
>TRBV25-1|NA|TRBJ1-2|once
CASSEGRRGYGYTF
TGTGCCAGCAGTGAAGGACGGCGGGGCTATGGCTACACCTTC
>TRBV24-1|TRBD2|TRBJ2-7|few
CATSEGGTANSYEQYF
TGTGCCACCAGTGAGGGGGGGACGGCAAACTCCTACGAGCAGTACTTC
>TRBV6-2/TRBV6-3|NA|TRBJ2-1|few
CASADPRPDSYNEQFF
TGTGCCAGCGCGGACCCTAGGCCCGACTCCTACAATGAGCAGTTCTTC
>TRBV10-3|NA|TRBJ1-1|NA
CAIRGAMNTEAFF
TGTGCCATCAGGGGCGCGATGAACACTGAAGCTTTCTTT
>TRBV20-1|NA|TRBJ2-1|NA
CSASNPLYNEQFF
TGCAGTGCTAGTAATCCCCTTTACAATGAGCAGTTCTTC
>TRBV12-3/TRBV12-4|NA|TRBJ2-3|few
CASTPLPRATDTQYF
TGTGCCAGCACCCCGCTTCCCAGGGCCACAGATACGCAGTATTTT
>TRBV27|TRBD2|TRBJ2-7|few
CASSSLGLAAYEQYF
TGTGCCAGCAGTTCCCTAGGCCTAGCGGCCTACGAGCAGTACTTC
>TRBV9|TRBD2|TRBJ2-1|many
CASSVERLAGGNEQFF
TGTGCCAGCAGCGTAGAGAGACTAGCGGGCGGTAATGAGCAGTTCTTC
>TRBV6-2/TRBV6-3|TRBD2|TRBJ2-1|NA
CASSYSVPLAGVYEQFF
TGTGCCAGCAGTTACTCGGTGCCACTAGCGGGGGTTTACGAGCAGTTCTTC
>TRBV27|TRBD2|TRBJ2-1|few
CATRFSGASSYNEQFF
TGTGCCACCCGGTTTAGCGGGGCCAGCTCCTACAATGAGCAGTTCTTC
>TRBV28|TRBD2|TRBJ2-1|NA
CASSLGISGTVKQFF
TGTGCCAGCAGTTTAGGAATCAGCGGGACCGTAAAGCAGTTCTTC
>TRBV7-9|NA|TRBJ1-2|few
CASSLLSGDYGYTF
TGTGCCAGCAGCCTTCTCTCGGGCGACTATGGCTACACCTTC
>TRBV14|TRBD1|TRBJ2-1|NA
CASSQDLGQVYNEQFF
TGTGCCAGCAGCCAAGATCTGGGACAGGTCTACAATGAGCAGTTCTTC
>TRBV28|TRBD1|TRBJ1-5|many
CASRGQGVRNQPQHF
TGTGCCAGCAGAGGACAGGGGGTTCGCAATCAGCCCCAGCATTTT
>TRBV5-5|NA|TRBJ2-1|few
CASSLGARAYNEQFF
TGTGCCAGCAGCTTGGGTGCTAGAGCCTACAATGAGCAGTTCTTC
>TRBV20-1|NA|TRBJ2-5|many
CSATEETQYF
TGCAGTGCTACGGAAGAGACCCAGTACTTC
>TRBV5-1|TRBD1|TRBJ2-1|NA
CASSFRDRGIQFF
TGCGCCAGCAGCTTCCGGGACAGGGGGATTCAGTTCTTC
>TRBV7-9|TRBD1|TRBJ2-3|NA
CASSPGQGLSDTQYF
TGTGCCAGCAGCCCGGGACAGGGGTTAAGCGATACGCAGTATTTT
>TRBV7-8|NA|TRBJ2-1|NA
CASSLAPREWDRYNEQFF
TGTGCCAGCAGCTTAGCGCCCCGTGAGTGGGACCGCTACAATGAGCAGTTCTTC
>TRBV3-1|TRBD1|TRBJ2-2|once
CASSQEGVGGSSGELFF
TGTGCCAGCAGCCAAGAGGGAGTAGGGGGCTCTTCCGGGGAGCTGTTTTTT
>TRBV4-2|TRBD2|TRBJ2-1|NA
CASSQEGLAGRNEQFF
TGTGCCAGCAGCCAAGAGGGACTAGCGGGACGCAATGAGCAGTTCTTC
>TRBV20-1|TRBD1|TRBJ1-2|NA
CSARGGGQYLNYGYTF
TGCAGTGCTAGAGGGGGGGGACAGTACCTTAACTATGGCTACACCTTC
>TRBV2|NA|TRBJ2-1|NA
CASSEYRYEQFF
TGTGCCAGCAGTGAATATCGGTATGAGCAGTTCTTC
>TRBV5-1|NA|TRBJ2-2|few
CASSLNGPETLNTGELFF
TGCGCCAGCAGCTTGAACGGCCCTGAGACACTGAACACCGGGGAGCTGTTTTTT